One sample yielded the 14 T cell receptor beta chains listed below, sequenced in a study of cytomegalovirus exposure and HLA in healthy donors. 13 Jbeta primers and 60 Vbeta primers were used for the PCR. Generated by immunoSEQ multiplex PCR, the TCRdb table keeps only in-frame clones and is missing some. The data show roughly 150,000 clones, with 80% seen just once and less than 1.5% held by the top ten. The sequenced material came from PBMCs. The receptor set was obtained from a female donor in good health and CMV-seronegative.

The V and J genes are TRBV6-1 and TRBJ2-5; possible D gene TRBD2, 5 bases. This CDR3 spans 13 amino acids. Germline values: CDR1 MNHNS, CDR2 SASEGT. Trimming cost V 2 bases and J 4 bases, with 8 bases left between them. The CDR3 DNA is TGTGCCAGCAGTGAATTGCGGGTAGAGACCCAGTACTTC. It yields the protein CASSELRVETQYF.

The chain has TRBV4-1 and TRBJ2-1, with 14 nucleotides matching TRBD2. Germline trimming cut 1 base from V and 0 bases from J; bases unmatched to any gene: 5. This CDR3 region has 19 residues. Germline CDR1 MGHRA, CDR2 YSYEKL. The CDR3 DNA is TGCGCCAGCAGCCAAGCGGGACTAGCGGGAGCTAGCTCCTACAATGAGCAGTTCTTC. Its protein product is CASSQAGLAGASSYNEQFF.

This clone has only a few counts. V usage is TRBV14 and J usage is TRBJ1-5; no definite D call. Trimming took off 2 bases at V and 1 base at J, with 12 bases between the two ends. This CDR3 comprises 16 residues. The V gene's germline CDR1 is SGHDN and CDR2 FVKESK. The CDR3 DNA is TGTGCCAGCAGCCAACCCGAGGGCTTGAGCAATCAGCCCCAGCATTTT. The encoded protein is CASSQPEGLSNQPQHF.

The chain carries TRBV28 and TRBJ2-1, with D perhaps matching TRBD2 (9 bases). Germline CDR1 is MDHEN and CDR2 is SYDVKM. The CDR3 is 16 amino acids. The V end was cut by 7 bases, the J end by 10 bases, with 26 bases between. The DNA of the CDR3 is TGTGCCAGCACCAGGGGGCGGGAGGGCTCGGCGCGGGAGCAGTTCTTC. This codes for CASTRGREGSAREQFF.

The V call is TRBV28, the J call TRBJ2-1; D not resolved. This CDR3 is built from 13 residues. Germline V gene data show CDR1 as MDHEN and CDR2 as SYDVKM. Deletions cut 3 bases from V and 3 bases from J, with 6 bases between. The CDR3 reads CASSFYGYNEQFF. CDR3 DNA sequence: TGTGCCAGCAGTTTTTACGGCTACAATGAGCAGTTCTTC.

The CDR3 loop is CASSSPYRGDGYTF. CDR3 sequence (DNA): TGTGCCAGCAGCTCACCCTACAGGGGGGATGGCTACACCTTC. The genes are TRBV5-4 and TRBJ1-2; the match to TRBD1 covers 8 bases. Trimming at V came to 3 bases and at J to 6 bases, leaving 7 bases not matched to a gene. CDR1 SGHNT and CDR2 YYREEE come from the germline V gene (reference sequence). The CDR3 consists of 14 residues.

This clone was picked up one time. V gene TRBV28 combines with J gene TRBJ2-1; D is uncertain. The CDR3 consists of 15 residues. Trimming stripped 4 bases from V and 5 bases from J, with 15 bases between. CDR1 and CDR2 (germline): MDHEN, SYDVKM. CDR3: CASSSNRKPNNEQFF. The CDR3 DNA sequence: TGTGCCAGCAGTTCAAACAGAAAACCTAACAATGAGCAGTTCTTC.

V usage is TRBV5-1 and J usage is TRBJ1-2; D uncertain. Germline CDR1 reads SGHRS; CDR2 reads YFSETQ. Trimming removed 2 bases from V and 2 bases from J, with 7 bases in between. The length of the CDR3 is 13 residues. The CDR3 loop reads CASSLGENYGYTF. The CDR3 bases are TGCGCCAGCAGCTTAGGAGAAAACTATGGCTACACCTTC. Variable domain in full (rest from reference TRBV5-1 and TRBJ1-2): KAGVTQTPRYLIKTRGQQVTLSCSPISGHRSVSWYQQTPGQGLQFLFEYFSETQRNKGNFPGRFSGRQFSNSRSEMNVSTLELGDSALYLCASSLGENYGYTFGSGTRLTVV.

V usage is TRBV7-8 and J usage is TRBJ1-2, with D possibly TRBD1 on 6 matching bases. The CDR3 covers 15 residues. Trimming left V 5 bases short and J 2 bases short, with 15 bases between. The germline V gene has CDR1 SGHVS and CDR2 FQNEAQ. This CDR3 is CASSPPDSQNYGYTF. The CDR3 region has the DNA TGTGCCAGCAGCCCACCGGACAGTCAAAACTATGGCTACACCTTC.

DNA of the CDR3: TGTGCCAGCAGCTCGTGGACTAGCGGGAATGAGCAGTTCTTC. Translated: CASSSWTSGNEQFF. The chain is built from TRBV11-2 and TRBJ2-1; 11 nucleotides align to TRBD2. The V gene's germline CDR1 is SGHAT and CDR2 FQNNGV. CDR3 length: 14 amino acids. J lost 7 bases, V lost 4 bases, and 3 bases had no gene match.

This chain connects TRBV19 to TRBJ2-7, with TRBD1 identical over 9 bases. The germline gives CDR1 LNHDA, CDR2 SQIVND (reference sequence). The CDR3 sequence is 15 residues long. J gave up 2 bases and V 5 bases, and 7 bases lay outside the gene matches. This chain's CDR3 is CASSGGQGETYEQYF. CDR3 nucleotides: TGTGCCAGTAGTGGGGGACAGGGAGAAACCTACGAGCAGTACTTC.

The gene calls are TRBV10-2 and TRBJ2-1; D remains ambiguous. Deletions cut 4 bases from V and 8 bases from J, with 9 bases between. The CDR3 runs to 12 residues. Per germline, CDR1 WSHSY and CDR2 SAAADI. The CDR3 is CASSVRGDEQFF. The CDR3 region has the DNA TGCGCCAGCAGTGTAAGAGGCGATGAGCAGTTCTTC.

The chain is built from TRBV29-1 and TRBJ1-4; tentatively, D is TRBD1 (5 bases). Trimming pared 5 bases from V and 6 bases from J, leaving 16 bases between. This CDR3 comprises 14 residues. Germline V gene lookup returns CDR1 SQVTM and CDR2 ANQGSEA. The CDR3 coding sequence is TGCAGCGTTAAAGGGGCAGGGAAGGATGAAAAACTGTTTTTT. Amino acids: CSVKGAGKDEKLFF.

This sequence joins TRBV2 and TRBJ1-1; D uncertain. V gave up 3 bases and J gave up 1 base, with 3 bases separating them. The CDR3 spans 12 residues. The germline V gene encodes CDR1 SNHLY and CDR2 FYNNEI. The CDR3 bases are TGTGCCAGCAGTGATCGGAACACTGAAGCTTTCTTT. It translates to CASSDRNTEAFF.